This T cell receptor (beta chain) was sequenced during a study of blood T cells in healthy people across ages. Sample-barcoded 5' priming and a J-beta primer mix drove a second PCR of about 6 to 12 cycles. MiXCR, applied by TCRdb to the 5' RACE reads, yields one record per CDR3 protein. This table has about 780,000 distinct CDR3 sequences, under 30% appearing once. CDR1 and CDR2 from the germline V gene are MGHRA and YSYEKL. V lost 0 bases to trimming and J lost 3 bases, with 9 bases between them. This CDR3 contains 14 residues. This clonotype was seen only a few times. The target antigen is unknown. Points from the study as a whole: Unsorted PBMCs prevented conclusive naive versus antigen-experienced comparison.

This sample was shared with a second study, whose subject was T cells of mothers and their children. That source reports: Every mother produced more than 9.5 million TCR beta CDR3 reads, whereas every child provided around 3 million.

The specimen was blood. The chain uses TRBV4-1 and TRBJ2-7; D unclear. This TCR was recovered from a boy aged 5 to 17 in good health. CDR3: CASSQDRNYYEQYF. The CDR3 DNA sequence: TGCGCCAGCAGCCAAGATAGAAACTACTACGAGCAGTACTTC.